This T cell receptor (beta chain) was captured in a study of CD8 T cells in Susac syndrome. The overall study: Sequenced Susac syndrome patients included 5 or 6 with clinically active disease and 8 or 9 in remission. Intravenous immunoglobulin alone or corticosteroids were being given to patients with Susac syndrome at blood draw, unless they were therapy-naive.

Both CD4+ and CD8+ T cells were negatively isolated, and TEMRA cells underwent FACS enrichment. Germline values: CDR1 KGHSH, CDR2 LQKENI. This CDR3 is 15 amino acids long. V trimming: 4 bases; J trimming: 6 bases; junction bases outside the gene matches: 6. cDNA came from around 0.5 to 1 ug RNA primed by random hexamers. The amplification used immunoSEQ multiplex PCR on TCR beta CDR3; it spanned 54 Vbeta and 13 Jbeta. TCRdb re-called the immunoSEQ multiplex PCR reads with MiXCR, one entry per CDR3 protein. In the table there are approximately 210,000 distinct CDR3 sequences, 94% of which are singletons.

The chain links TRBV18 to TRBJ1-4; 9 bases match TRBD1. This sequence was found in a human donor with Susac syndrome. Sequences were obtained from CD4+ T cells from PBMCs. The CDR3 DNA sequence: TGTGCCAGCTCACAAGACAGGGGGGAGGATGAAAAACTGTTTTTT. Translated, it gives CASSQDRGEDEKLFF.